The T cell receptor (beta chain) under discussion was sequenced for a study of high-grade serous ovarian cancer treatment subgroups listed by TCRdb under 2021. Concerning the study at large: On average, each sample produced more than 14,000 sequencing reads and around 8,200 unique TCR beta rearrangements. Under a laparoscopic triage algorithm, patients with high-grade serous ovarian cancer were grouped by complete gross resection or by neoadjuvant chemotherapy response, and the study profiled the TCR beta repertoires of these patients. The approximately 30-patient cohort included roughly ten patients with no residual disease after primary surgery (R0), roughly ten excellent NACT responders, and roughly ten poor NACT responders. In total there were roughly 96 samples, since every patient provided one primary tumor sample and two metastatic tumor samples. What the research found in general, with its limitations: Spatial information was not captured by bulk tumor TCR sequencing, so insight into HGSC tumor complexity and diversity was limited. Neoantigen level correlated positively with TCR clonal relatedness, and copy number variation and mutation load from whole-genome sequencing showed a positive trend with TCR clonal relatedness. Repertoire similarity between tumors of the same patient ranged roughly 0.095 to 0.8, whereas almost no similarity was seen between different patients. The TCR repertoire analyses centered on CDR3, and CDR1 and CDR2 were not analyzed.

With regard to this clone: Its antigen is still unknown. No quality values exist for individual bases; no much larger clone is one base distant.

Collection of tumor samples took place before definitive surgery or chemotherapy. Genomic DNA was extracted by the MD Anderson Biospecimen Extraction Resource, and TCR sequencing was done by the MD Anderson Cancer Genomics Laboratory. The 80 to 90 tumor samples were subjected to high-throughput TCR profiling using ImmunoSEQ. On the authors' methods: Repertoire diversity metrics included richness (unique productive sequences), clonality, evenness and relatedness; Bhattacharyya coefficient assessed similarity between samples. Conclusions stayed consistent in a sensitivity analysis that left out TCRs with fewer than two reads. Sourced from immuneACCESS, this table was stored by TCRdb with only in-frame sequences that have V and J called. A share of the clones is absent; for the studies checked, an unresolved V gene accounts for under half, and the remainder has no known explanation. For V, J and clone size, that table is used; D and trimming come from the DNA. Recorded for this sample are 7,500 to 8,000 clones; less than 70% of them occurred a single time. The leading ten clones occupy 4.5% to 7.5% of the sample.

The source material was tumor tissue. The TCR was taken from a human donor with high-grade serous ovarian cancer.

The nucleotide sequence is TGTGCTAGTGGTTTGGTACTCGATGGGGCACTCGACACCGGGGAGCTGTTTTTT. Its translation reads: CASGLVLDGALDTGELFF. Here the chain combines TRBV12-5 and TRBJ2-2; TRBD1 is perhaps the D gene, given 5 matching bases. Looking up the germline V gene yields CDR1 LGHNT and CDR2 FRNRAP. V is reduced by 0 bases and J by 3 bases, leaving a spacing of 17 bases between them. Spanning cysteine to phenylalanine, the CDR3 consists of 18 amino acids. The sequence is cut down to CDR3 DNA, 54 bases in frame from base 1.